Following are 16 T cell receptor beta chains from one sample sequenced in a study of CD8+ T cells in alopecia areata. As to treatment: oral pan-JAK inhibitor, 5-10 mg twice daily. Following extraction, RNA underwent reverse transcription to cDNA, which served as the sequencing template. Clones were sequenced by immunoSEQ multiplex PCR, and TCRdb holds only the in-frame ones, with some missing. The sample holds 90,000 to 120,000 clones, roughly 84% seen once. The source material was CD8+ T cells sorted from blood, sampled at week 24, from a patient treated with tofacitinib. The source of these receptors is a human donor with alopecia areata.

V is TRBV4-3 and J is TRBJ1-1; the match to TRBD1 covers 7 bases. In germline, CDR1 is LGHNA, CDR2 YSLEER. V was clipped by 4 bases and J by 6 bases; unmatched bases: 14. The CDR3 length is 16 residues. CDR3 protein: CASSLGTAELSSEAFF. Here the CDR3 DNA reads TGCGCCAGCAGCCTAGGGACAGCGGAGCTAAGCTCTGAAGCTTTCTTT.

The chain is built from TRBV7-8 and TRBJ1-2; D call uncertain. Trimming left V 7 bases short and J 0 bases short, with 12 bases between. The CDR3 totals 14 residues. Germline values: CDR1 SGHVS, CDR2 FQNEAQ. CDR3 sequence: CASKKAPSNYGYTF. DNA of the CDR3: TGTGCCAGCAAGAAGGCACCCTCTAACTATGGCTACACCTTC.

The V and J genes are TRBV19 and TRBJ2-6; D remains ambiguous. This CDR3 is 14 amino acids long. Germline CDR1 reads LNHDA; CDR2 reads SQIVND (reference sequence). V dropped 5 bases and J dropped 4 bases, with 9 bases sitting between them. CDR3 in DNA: TGTGCCAGTAGTCCTTACGGGGGGGCCAACGTCCTGACTTTC. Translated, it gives CASSPYGGANVLTF.

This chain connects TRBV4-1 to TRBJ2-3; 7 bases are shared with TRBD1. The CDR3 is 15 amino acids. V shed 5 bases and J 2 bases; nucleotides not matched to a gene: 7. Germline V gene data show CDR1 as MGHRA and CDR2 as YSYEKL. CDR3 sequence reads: CASSWGQGDTDTQYF. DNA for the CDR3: TGCGCCAGCAGCTGGGGGCAGGGGGACACAGATACGCAGTATTTT.

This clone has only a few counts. CDR3 sequence (DNA): TGTGCCAGCAGCCCAACACTTGCGGGGGGCGGCTACACCTTC. It is translated as CASSPTLAGGGYTF. J is TRBJ1-2 and V is TRBV7-9; D is possibly TRBD1 (6 bases). Trimming took off 5 bases at V and 8 bases at J, with 18 bases between the two ends. The CDR3 has 14 residues. The germline CDR1 and CDR2 sequences are SEHNR and FQNEAQ (reference sequence).

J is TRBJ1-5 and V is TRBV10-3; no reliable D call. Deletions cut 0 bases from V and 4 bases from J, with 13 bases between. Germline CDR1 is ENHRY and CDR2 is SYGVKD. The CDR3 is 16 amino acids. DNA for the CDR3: TGTGCCATCAGTGAGTCCTTGTACGGCAGAAATCAGCCCCAGCATTTT. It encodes CAISESLYGRNQPQHF.

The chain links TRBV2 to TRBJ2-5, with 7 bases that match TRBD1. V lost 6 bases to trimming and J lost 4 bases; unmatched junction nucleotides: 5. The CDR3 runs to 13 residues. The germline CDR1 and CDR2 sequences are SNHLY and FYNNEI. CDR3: CASRTGDLETQYF. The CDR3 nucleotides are TGTGCCAGCAGAACAGGGGATTTAGAGACCCAGTACTTC.

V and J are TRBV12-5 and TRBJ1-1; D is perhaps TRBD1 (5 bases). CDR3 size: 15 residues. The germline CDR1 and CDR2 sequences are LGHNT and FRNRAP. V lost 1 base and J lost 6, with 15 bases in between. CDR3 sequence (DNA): TGTGCTAGTGGTTTGGACCCGACAGTTGGGGCTGAAGCTTTCTTT. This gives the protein CASGLDPTVGAEAFF.

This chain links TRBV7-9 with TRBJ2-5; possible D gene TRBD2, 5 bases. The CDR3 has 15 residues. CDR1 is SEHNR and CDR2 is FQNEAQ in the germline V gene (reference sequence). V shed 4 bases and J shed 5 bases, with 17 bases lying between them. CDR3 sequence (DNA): TGTGCCAGCAGCTCCCCCGTTTCGGGCGGGGAGACCCAGTACTTC. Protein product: CASSSPVSGGETQYF.

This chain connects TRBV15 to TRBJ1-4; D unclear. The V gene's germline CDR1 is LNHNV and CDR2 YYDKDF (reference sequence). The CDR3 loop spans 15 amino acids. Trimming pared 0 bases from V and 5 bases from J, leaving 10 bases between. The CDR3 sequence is CATSREVNENEKLFF. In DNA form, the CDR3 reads TGTGCCACCAGCAGAGAGGTCAATGAGAATGAAAAACTGTTTTTT. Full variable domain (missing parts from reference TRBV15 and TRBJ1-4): DAMVIQNPRYQVTQFGKPVTLSCSQTLNHNVMYWYQQKSSQAPKLLFHYYDKDFNNEADTPDNFQSRRPNTSFCFLDIRSPGLGDTAMYLCATSREVNENEKLFFGSGTQLSVL.

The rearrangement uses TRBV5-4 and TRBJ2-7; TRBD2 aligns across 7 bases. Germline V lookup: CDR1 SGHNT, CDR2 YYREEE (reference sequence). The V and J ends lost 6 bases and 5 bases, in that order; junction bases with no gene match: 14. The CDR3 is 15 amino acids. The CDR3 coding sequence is TGTGCCAGCACCAAATGGGGGGGAAGTGTCGACGAGCAGTACTTC. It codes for CASTKWGGSVDEQYF. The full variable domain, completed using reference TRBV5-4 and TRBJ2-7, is ETGVTQSPTHLIKTRGQQVTLRCSSQSGHNTVSWYQQALGQGPQFIFQYYREEENGRGNFPPRFSGLQFPNYSSELNVNALELDDSALYLCASTKWGGSVDEQYFGPGTRLTVT.

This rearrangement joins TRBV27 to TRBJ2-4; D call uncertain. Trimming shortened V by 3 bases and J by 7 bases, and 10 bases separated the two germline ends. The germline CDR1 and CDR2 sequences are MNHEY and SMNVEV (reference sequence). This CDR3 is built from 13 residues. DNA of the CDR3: TGTGCCAGCAGTTTCGGCCTCGGGAACATTCAGTACTTC. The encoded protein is CASSFGLGNIQYF.

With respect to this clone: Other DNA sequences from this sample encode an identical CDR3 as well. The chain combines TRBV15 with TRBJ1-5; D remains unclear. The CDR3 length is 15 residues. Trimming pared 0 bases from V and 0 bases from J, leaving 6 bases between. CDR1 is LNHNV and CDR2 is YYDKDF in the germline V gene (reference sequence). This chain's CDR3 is CATSRDRGSNQPQHF. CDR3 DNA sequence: TGTGCCACCAGCAGAGATCGGGGTAGCAATCAGCCCCAGCATTTT.

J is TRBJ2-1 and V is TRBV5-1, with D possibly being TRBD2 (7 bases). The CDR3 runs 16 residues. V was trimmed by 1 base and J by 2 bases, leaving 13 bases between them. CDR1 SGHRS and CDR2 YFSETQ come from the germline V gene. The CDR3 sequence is CASSLYGEGAYNEQFF. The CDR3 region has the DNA TGCGCCAGCAGCTTGTATGGGGAGGGGGCCTACAATGAGCAGTTCTTC.

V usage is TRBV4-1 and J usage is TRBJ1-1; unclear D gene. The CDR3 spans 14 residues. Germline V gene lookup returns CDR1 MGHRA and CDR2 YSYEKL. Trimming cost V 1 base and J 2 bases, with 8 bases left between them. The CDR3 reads CASSQAPPNTEAFF. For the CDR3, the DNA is TGCGCCAGCAGCCAAGCCCCTCCAAACACTGAAGCTTTCTTT.

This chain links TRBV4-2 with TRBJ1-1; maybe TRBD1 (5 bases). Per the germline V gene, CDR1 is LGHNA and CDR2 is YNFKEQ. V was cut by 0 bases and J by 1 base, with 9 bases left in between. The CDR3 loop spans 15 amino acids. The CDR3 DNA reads TGTGCCAGCAGCCAAGAAGCCAGGGCGAACACTGAAGCTTTCTTT. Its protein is CASSQEARANTEAFF.